The present TCR beta chain was sequenced within a study of control samples from healthy donors and cancer patients (dated by TCRdb to 2019 to 2021). The library was obtained by the immunoSEQ multiplex PCR assay. TCRdb provides this immuneACCESS table in a form limited to in-frame rearrangements. Some clones are lacking; in checked studies, under half of them reflect an unresolved V gene, and why the rest are absent is not known. The sample profile shows about 77,000 clones; 85% to 95% of them were found once. The top ten clones comprise 5% to 6% of the sample. Turning to this clone: Its antigen is unknown. Per-base quality was not reported, and no clone a single base away is much larger than it.

The CDR3 runs 14 residues from the cysteine to the phenylalanine. This entry keeps only the CDR3 DNA: 42 bases, framed from base 1. The germline V end is reduced by 1 base and the J end by 8 bases; junction bases left unmatched: 4. Reading the germline V gene gives CDR1 SGHRS and CDR2 YFSETQ. The sequencing input was blood. The source is a woman aged 55-70 years in good health. The rearrangement combines TRBV5-1 with TRBJ2-2; the central 8 bases match TRBD2. CDR3 sequence: CASSLRTSPGELFF. The DNA is TGCGCCAGCAGCTTGCGGACTAGCCCAGGGGAGCTGTTTTTT. The CDR3 plus the reference TRBV5-1 and TRBJ2-2 genes for the other parts give the full variable domain: KAGVTQTPRYLIKTRGQQVTLSCSPISGHRSVSWYQQTPGQGLQFLFEYFSETQRNKGNFPGRFSGRQFSNSRSEMNVSTLELGDSALYLCASSLRTSPGELFFGEGSRLTVL.